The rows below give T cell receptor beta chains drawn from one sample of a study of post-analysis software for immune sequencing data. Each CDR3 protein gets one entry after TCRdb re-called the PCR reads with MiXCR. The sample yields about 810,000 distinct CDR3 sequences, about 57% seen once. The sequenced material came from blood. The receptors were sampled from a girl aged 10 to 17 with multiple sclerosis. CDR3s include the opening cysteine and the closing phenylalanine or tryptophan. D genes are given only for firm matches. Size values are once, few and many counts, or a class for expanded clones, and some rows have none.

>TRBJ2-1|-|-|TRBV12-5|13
CASGLELAGGQFF
TGTGCTAGTGGTTTGGAACTAGCCGGGGGGCAGTTCTTC
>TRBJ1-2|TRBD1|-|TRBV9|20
CASSNPGTGGAYGTNYGYTF
TGTGCCAGCAGCAACCCCGGGACAGGGGGCGCATATGGGACTAACTATGGCTACACCTTC
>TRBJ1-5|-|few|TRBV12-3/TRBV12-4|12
CASREGNQPQHF
TGTGCCAGCAGGGAGGGCAATCAGCCCCAGCATTTT
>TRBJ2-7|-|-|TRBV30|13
CASTGEPLYEQYF
TGTGCCTCCACCGGTGAACCACTCTACGAGCAGTACTTC
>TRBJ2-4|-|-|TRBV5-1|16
CASSLYAGEAKNIQYF
TGCGCCAGCAGCTTGTATGCGGGTGAAGCCAAAAACATTCAGTACTTC
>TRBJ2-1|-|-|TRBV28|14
CASSLLQRYNEQFF
TGTGCCAGCAGTTTATTACAGCGGTACAATGAGCAGTTCTTC
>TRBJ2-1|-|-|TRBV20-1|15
CSAREGGSSYNEQFF
TGCAGTGCTAGAGAGGGGGGAAGCTCCTACAATGAGCAGTTCTTC
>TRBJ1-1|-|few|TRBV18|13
CASSPHLNTEAFF
TGTGCCAGCTCACCCCACCTGAACACTGAAGCTTTCTTT
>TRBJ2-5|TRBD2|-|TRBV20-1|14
CSATSSGREETQYF
TGCAGTGCCACCTCTAGCGGGAGGGAAGAGACCCAGTACTTC
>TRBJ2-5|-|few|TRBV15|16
CATSLRTARFVETQYF
TGTGCCACCAGCTTGAGGACAGCCCGGTTTGTGGAGACCCAGTACTTC
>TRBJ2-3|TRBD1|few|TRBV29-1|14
CSVHPGQGTDTQYF
TGCAGCGTCCATCCGGGACAGGGAACAGATACGCAGTATTTT
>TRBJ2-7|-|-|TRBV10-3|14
CAISDLRGNYEQYF
TGTGCCATCAGTGACTTGCGGGGAAACTACGAGCAGTACTTC
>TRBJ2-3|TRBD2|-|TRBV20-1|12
CSASGVTDTQYF
TGCAGTGCCAGCGGGGTAACAGATACGCAGTATTTT
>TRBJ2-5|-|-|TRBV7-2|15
CASSSRGGSPAEQYF
TGTGCCAGCAGCTCTAGGGGGGGGTCCCCGGCAGAGCAGTACTTC
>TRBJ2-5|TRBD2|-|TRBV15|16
CATSRDFEREGETQYF
TGTGCCACCAGCAGGGACTTTGAGCGGGAGGGAGAGACCCAGTACTTC
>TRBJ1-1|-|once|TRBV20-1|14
CSARDLRMNTEAFF
TGCAGTGCTAGAGATCTTCGTATGAACACTGAAGCTTTCTTT
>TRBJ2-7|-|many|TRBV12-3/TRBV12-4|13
CASSFGPSGEQYF
TGTGCCAGCAGTTTTGGGCCCTCAGGCGAGCAGTACTTC
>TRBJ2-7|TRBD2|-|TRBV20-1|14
CSALESGSSYEQYF
TGCAGTGCCTTAGAAAGCGGGAGCTCCTACGAGCAGTACTTC
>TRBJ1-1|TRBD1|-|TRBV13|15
CASSTQGQVNTEAFF
TGTGCCAGCAGCACGCAGGGACAGGTGAACACTGAAGCTTTCTTT
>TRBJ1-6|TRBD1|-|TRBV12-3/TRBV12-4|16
CASTQDRGAYNSPLHF
TGTGCCAGCACCCAGGACAGGGGCGCCTATAATTCACCCCTCCACTTT
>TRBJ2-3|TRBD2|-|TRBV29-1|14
CSVDGLAGTDTQYF
TGCAGCGTTGATGGGCTAGCGGGCACAGATACGCAGTATTTT
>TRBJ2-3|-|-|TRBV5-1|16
CASSRLTGTPTDTQYF
TGCGCCAGCAGCCGCCTAACAGGGACGCCCACAGATACGCAGTATTTT
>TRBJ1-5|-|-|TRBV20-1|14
CSASSMYSNQPQHF
TGCAGTGCTAGTAGCATGTATAGCAACCAGCCCCAGCATTTT
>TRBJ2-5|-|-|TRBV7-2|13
CASSLETRGPQYF
TGTGCCAGCAGCTTAGAAACCCGAGGGCCCCAGTACTTC
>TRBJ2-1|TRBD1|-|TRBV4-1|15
CASSNLRRTGEEQFF
TGCGCCAGCAGCAACCTACGTAGGACAGGGGAAGAGCAGTTCTTC
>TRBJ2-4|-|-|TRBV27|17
CASSLWPSGTLKNIQYF
TGTGCCAGCAGTTTATGGCCCTCCGGGACACTAAAAAACATTCAGTACTTC
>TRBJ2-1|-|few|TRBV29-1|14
CSVVPLSSYNEQFF
TGCAGCGTTGTCCCGTTAAGCTCCTACAATGAGCAGTTCTTC
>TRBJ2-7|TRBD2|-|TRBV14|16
CASSRREGGPSYEQYF
TGTGCCAGCAGCAGGAGGGAGGGAGGCCCGTCCTACGAGCAGTACTTC
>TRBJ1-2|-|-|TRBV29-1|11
CSGGTGQGYTF
TGCAGCGGAGGGACGGGCCAGGGCTACACCTTC
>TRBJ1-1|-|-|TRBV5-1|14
CASSWVGENTEAFF
TGCGCCAGCAGCTGGGTTGGGGAGAACACTGAAGCTTTCTTT
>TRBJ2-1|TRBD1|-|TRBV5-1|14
CAGSLSQGYNEQFF
TGCGCCGGCAGCTTGTCACAGGGGTACAATGAGCAGTTCTTC
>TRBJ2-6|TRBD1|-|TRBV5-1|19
CASSLSFGQGISGANVLTF
TGCGCCAGCAGCTTGAGTTTCGGACAGGGAATCTCTGGGGCCAACGTCCTGACTTTC
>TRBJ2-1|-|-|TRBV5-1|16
CASSLDGTRIHNEQFF
TGCGCCAGCAGCTTGGACGGGACCAGAATTCACAATGAGCAGTTCTTC
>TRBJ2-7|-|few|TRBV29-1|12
CSVEDSLYEQYF
TGCAGCGTTGAAGATAGTCTCTACGAGCAGTACTTC
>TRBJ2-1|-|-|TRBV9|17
CASSVMNRDPTYNEQFF
TGTGCCAGCAGCGTAATGAACCGGGACCCAACCTACAATGAGCAGTTCTTC
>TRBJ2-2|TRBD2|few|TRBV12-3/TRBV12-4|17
CASSPARGRENTGELFF
TGTGCCAGCAGTCCCGCTCGGGGGAGGGAGAACACCGGGGAGCTGTTTTTT
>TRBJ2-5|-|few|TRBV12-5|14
CASGIGVHVGTQYF
TGTGCTAGTGGGATAGGGGTCCACGTGGGGACCCAGTACTTC
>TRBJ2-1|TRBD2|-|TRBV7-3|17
CASSLFGGTSGIGEQFF
TGTGCCAGCAGCTTATTTGGTGGGACTAGCGGGATTGGGGAGCAGTTCTTC
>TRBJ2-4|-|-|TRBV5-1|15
CASSPQAYRIDEQYF
TGCGCCAGCAGCCCTCAGGCCTACCGAATAGATGAGCAGTACTTC
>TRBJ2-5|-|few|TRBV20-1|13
CSARDRQGGTQYF
TGCAGTGCTAGAGATCGGCAAGGCGGGACCCAGTACTTC
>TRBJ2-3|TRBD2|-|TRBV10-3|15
CAISGGLAGAPSQYF
TGTGCCATCAGTGGGGGCCTAGCGGGGGCCCCTTCGCAGTATTTT
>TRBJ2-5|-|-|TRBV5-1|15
CASSLHWDAYEWQYF
TGCGCCAGCAGCCTCCACTGGGACGCCTACGAGTGGCAGTACTTC
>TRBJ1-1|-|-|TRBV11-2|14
CASSLALKSAEAFF
TGTGCCAGCAGCTTAGCCCTAAAGAGCGCTGAAGCTTTCTTT
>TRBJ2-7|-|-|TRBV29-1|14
CSVARGKSSYEQYF
TGCAGCGTCGCCCGGGGAAAGAGCTCCTACGAGCAGTACTTC
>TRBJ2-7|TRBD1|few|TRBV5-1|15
CASSPRGTGTGEQYF
TGCGCCAGCAGCCCCCGGGGGACAGGCACGGGCGAGCAGTACTTC
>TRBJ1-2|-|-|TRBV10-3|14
CAISGGALSYGYTF
TGTGCCATCAGTGGAGGAGCTTTGAGCTATGGCTACACCTTC
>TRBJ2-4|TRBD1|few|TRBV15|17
CATSREPQGAAKNIQYF
TGTGCCACCAGCAGAGAGCCTCAGGGGGCGGCCAAAAACATTCAGTACTTC
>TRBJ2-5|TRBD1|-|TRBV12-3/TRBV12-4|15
CASRNRGLLEETQYF
TGTGCCAGCAGGAACAGGGGGCTCCTCGAAGAGACCCAGTACTTC
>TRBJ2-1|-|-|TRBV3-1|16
CASSQVLLRRYNEQFF
TGTGCCAGCAGCCAAGTACTCCTCCGTCGCTACAATGAGCAGTTCTTC
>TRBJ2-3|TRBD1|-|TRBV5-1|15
CASSYRTGGSDTQYF
TGCGCCAGCAGCTACAGGACAGGGGGCTCAGATACGCAGTATTTT
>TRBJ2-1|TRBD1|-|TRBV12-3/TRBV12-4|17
CASSLPPGQGTYNEQFF
TGTGCCAGCAGCCTCCCTCCGGGACAGGGAACCTACAATGAGCAGTTCTTC
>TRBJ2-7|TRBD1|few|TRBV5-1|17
CASSPLQGATPSYEQYF
TGCGCCAGCAGTCCACTTCAGGGGGCCACTCCCTCCTACGAGCAGTACTTC
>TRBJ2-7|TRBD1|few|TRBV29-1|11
CRGRTGDEQYF
TGCAGAGGGCGGACAGGGGACGAGCAGTACTTC
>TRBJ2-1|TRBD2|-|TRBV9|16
CASSLTRAGDYNEQFF
TGTGCCAGCAGCTTAACAAGAGCGGGAGACTACAATGAGCAGTTCTTC
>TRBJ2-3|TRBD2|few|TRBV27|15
CASSGGGWSADTQYF
TGTGCCAGCAGTGGGGGGGGATGGAGCGCAGATACGCAGTATTTT